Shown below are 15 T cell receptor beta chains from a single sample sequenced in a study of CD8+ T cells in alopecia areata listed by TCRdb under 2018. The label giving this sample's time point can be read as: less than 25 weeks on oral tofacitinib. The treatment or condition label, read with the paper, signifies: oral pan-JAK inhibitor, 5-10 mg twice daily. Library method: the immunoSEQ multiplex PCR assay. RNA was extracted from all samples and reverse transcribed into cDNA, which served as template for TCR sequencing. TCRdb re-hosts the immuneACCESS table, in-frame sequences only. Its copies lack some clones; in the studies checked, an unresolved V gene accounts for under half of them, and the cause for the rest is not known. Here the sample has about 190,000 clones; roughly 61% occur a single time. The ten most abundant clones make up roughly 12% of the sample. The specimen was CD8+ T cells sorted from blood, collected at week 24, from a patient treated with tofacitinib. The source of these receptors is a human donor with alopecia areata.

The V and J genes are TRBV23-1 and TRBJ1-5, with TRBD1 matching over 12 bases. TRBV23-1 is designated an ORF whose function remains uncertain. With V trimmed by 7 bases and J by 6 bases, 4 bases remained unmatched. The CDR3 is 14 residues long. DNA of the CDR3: TGCGCCAGCACCCCGGGACAGGGGGCTCAGCCCCAGCATTTT. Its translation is CASTPGQGAQPQHF.

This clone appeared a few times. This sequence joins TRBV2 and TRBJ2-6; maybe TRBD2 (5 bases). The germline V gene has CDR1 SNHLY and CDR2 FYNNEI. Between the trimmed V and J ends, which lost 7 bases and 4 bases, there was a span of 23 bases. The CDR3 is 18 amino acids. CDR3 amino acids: CASTYSPTSREGANVLTF. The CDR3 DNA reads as TGTGCCAGCACATACAGTCCCACTAGTAGGGAGGGGGCCAACGTCCTGACTTTC.

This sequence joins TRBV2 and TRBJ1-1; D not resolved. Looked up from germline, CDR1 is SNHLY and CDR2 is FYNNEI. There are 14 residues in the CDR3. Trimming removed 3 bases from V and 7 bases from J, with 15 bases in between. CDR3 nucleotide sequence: TGTGCCAGCAGTGATCCGCCAGCGTATGTTGAAGCTTTCTTT. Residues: CASSDPPAYVEAFF.

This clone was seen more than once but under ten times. The DNA for the CDR3 is TGTGCCAGCAGTTACACGACAGGGACTGAAGCTTTCTTT. This sequence encodes CASSYTTGTEAFF. J is TRBJ1-1 and V is TRBV6-5; TRBD1 agrees at 7 bases. V was clipped by 2 bases and J by 5 bases; unmatched bases: 2. Looked up from germline, CDR1 is MNHEY and CDR2 is SVGAGI. There are 13 residues in the CDR3.

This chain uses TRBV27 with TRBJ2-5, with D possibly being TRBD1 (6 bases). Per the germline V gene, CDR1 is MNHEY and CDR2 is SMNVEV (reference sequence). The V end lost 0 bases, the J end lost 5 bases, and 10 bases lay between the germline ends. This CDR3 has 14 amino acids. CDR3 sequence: CASSLSIRGETQYF. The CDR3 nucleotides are TGTGCCAGCAGTTTATCGATCAGGGGTGAGACCCAGTACTTC.

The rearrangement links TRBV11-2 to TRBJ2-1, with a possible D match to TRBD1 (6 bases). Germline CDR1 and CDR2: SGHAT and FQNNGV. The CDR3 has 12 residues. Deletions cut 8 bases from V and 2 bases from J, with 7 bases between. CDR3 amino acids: CASGQTYNEQFF. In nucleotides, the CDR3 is TGTGCCAGCGGACAGACCTACAATGAGCAGTTCTTC.

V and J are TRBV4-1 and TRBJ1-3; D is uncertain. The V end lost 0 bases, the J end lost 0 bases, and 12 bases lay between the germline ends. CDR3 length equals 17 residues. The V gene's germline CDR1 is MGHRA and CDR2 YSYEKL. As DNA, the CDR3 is TGCGCCAGCAGCCAAGATTTTGTGGCTCACTCTGGAAACACCATATATTTT. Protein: CASSQDFVAHSGNTIYF.

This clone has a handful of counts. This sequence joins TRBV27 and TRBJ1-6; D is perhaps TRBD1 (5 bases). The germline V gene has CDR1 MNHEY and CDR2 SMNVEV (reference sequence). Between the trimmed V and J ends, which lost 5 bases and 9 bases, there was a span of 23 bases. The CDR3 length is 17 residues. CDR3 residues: CASSPGRGSGPISPLHF. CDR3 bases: TGTGCCAGCAGTCCTGGGCGGGGGTCAGGCCCCATTTCACCCCTCCACTTT.

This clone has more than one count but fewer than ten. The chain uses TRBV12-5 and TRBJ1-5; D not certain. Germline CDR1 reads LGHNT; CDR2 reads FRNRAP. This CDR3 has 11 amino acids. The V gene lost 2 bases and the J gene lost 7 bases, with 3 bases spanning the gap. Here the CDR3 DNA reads TGTGCTAGTGGTTTGCGGCAGCCCCAGCATTTT. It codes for CASGLRQPQHF.

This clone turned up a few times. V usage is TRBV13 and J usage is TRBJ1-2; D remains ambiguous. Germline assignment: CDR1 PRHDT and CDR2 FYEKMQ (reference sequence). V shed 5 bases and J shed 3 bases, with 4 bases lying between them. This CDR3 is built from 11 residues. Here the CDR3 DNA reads TGTGCCAGCAGCGCCGACTATGGCTACACCTTC. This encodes CASSADYGYTF.

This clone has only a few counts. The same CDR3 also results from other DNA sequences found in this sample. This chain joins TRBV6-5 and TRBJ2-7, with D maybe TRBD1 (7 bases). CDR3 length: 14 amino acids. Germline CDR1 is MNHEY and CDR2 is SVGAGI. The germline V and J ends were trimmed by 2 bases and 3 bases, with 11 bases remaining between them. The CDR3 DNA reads TGTGCCAGCAGTTACGGGCAGGGGGGCTACGAGCAGTACTTC. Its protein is CASSYGQGGYEQYF.

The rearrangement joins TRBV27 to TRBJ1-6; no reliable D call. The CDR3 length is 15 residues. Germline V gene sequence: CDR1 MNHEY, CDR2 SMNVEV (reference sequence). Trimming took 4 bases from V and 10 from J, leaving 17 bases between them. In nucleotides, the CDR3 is TGTGCCAGCAGTTCAACCGACACGGGGAACTCACCCCTCCACTTT. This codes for CASSSTDTGNSPLHF.

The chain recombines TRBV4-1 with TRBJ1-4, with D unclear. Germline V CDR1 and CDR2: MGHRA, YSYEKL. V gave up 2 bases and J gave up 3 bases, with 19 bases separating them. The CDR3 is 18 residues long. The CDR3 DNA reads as TGCGCCAGCAGCCAAAAAAGGGCCGTTCTGGGTTCTAATGAAAAACTGTTTTTT. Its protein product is CASSQKRAVLGSNEKLFF.

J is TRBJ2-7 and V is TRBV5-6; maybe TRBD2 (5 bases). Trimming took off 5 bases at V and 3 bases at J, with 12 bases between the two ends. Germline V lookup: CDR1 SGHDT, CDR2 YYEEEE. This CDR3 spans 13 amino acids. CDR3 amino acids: CASRLGEGYEQYF. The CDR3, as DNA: TGTGCCAGCAGACTCGGAGAGGGCTACGAGCAGTACTTC.

CDR3 nucleotides: TGTGCCAGCAGCCGTCTGGGGGCTTATTCACCCCTCCACTTT. It specifies CASSRLGAYSPLHF. This rearrangement joins TRBV11-2 to TRBJ1-6; D may be TRBD1 (6 bases). Trimming took 5 bases from V and 8 from J, leaving 13 bases between them. This CDR3 spans 14 amino acids. Germline CDR1 reads SGHAT; CDR2 reads FQNNGV.